The entry that follows covers one T cell receptor (beta chain) sequence. Its antigen is not known. Primers included in the PCR were 60 Vbeta and 13 Jbeta primers. Data came from immunoSEQ multiplex PCR; TCRdb stores just in-frame clones and leaves some out. Among tens of thousands of clones listed, more than 75% were seen once. The record originates from a study of cytomegalovirus exposure and HLA in healthy donors. Study-level information: Within the Caucasian-associated ancestry cluster were roughly 79% of the approximately 400 genotyped donors. Points from the study as a whole: Most CMV-associated TCR beta chains appeared HLA-restricted in a later analysis. A reported reduction in N-insertions relative to the roughly 700-donor mean was seen in an Asian-associated ancestry cluster in a later analysis. Data from an earlier analysis indicated that most TCR beta V segments were productive either about 87% or about 30% of the time.

Trimming cost V 4 bases and J 3 bases, with 15 bases left between them. The CDR3 extends over 15 amino acids. Germline-derived CDR1 and CDR2 are LNHDA and SQIVND (reference sequence). This sequence originates from a boy younger than 18 in good health and CMV-seronegative. The specimen was PBMCs. V is TRBV19 and J is TRBJ1-2; D might be TRBD1 (6 bases). The CDR3 sequence is CASSTRWGQDYGYTF. In nucleotides, the CDR3 is TGTGCCAGTAGTACCCGGTGGGGGCAGGACTATGGCTACACCTTC.